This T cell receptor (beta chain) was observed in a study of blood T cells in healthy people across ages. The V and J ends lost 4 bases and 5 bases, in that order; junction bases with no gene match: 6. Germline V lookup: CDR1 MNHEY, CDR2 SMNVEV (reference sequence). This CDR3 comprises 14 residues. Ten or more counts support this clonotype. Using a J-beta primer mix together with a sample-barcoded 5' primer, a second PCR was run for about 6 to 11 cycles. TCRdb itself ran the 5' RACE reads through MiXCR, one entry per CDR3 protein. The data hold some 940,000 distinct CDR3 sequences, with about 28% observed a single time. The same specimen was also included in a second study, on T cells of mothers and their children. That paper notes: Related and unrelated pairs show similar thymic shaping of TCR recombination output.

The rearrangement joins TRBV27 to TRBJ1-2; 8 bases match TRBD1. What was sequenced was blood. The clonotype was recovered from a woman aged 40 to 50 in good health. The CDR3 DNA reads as TGTGCCAGCAGTTGGGCAGGGGGCTCTTATGGCTACACCTTC. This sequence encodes CASSWAGGSYGYTF.